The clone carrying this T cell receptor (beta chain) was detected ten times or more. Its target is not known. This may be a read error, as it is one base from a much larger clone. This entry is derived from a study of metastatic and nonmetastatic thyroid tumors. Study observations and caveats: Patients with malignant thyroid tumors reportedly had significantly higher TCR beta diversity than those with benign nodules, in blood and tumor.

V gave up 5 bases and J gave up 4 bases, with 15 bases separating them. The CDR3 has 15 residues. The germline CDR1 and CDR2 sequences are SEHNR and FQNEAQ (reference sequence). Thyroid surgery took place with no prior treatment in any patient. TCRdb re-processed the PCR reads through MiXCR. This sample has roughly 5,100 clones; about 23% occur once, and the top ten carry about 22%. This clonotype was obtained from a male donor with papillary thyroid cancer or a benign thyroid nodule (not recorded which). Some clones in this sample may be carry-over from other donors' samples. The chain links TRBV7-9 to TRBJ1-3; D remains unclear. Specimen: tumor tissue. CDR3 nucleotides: TGTGCCAGCAGCCACGGTCAGCCCAAAGGAAACACCATATATTTT. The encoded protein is CASSHGQPKGNTIYF.